This T cell receptor beta chain stems from a study of T-cell memory formation after mild COVID-19. V lost 0 bases and J 4 bases, leaving 16 bases between the germline ends. Germline-derived CDR1 and CDR2 are DFQATT and SNEGSKA (reference sequence). The CDR3 is 16 amino acids. This clonotype came up once. A 5'RACE reaction primed in the constant segment made cDNA libraries of TCR alpha and TCR beta, and these carried sample barcodes and UMIs. TCRdb used MiXCR to reprocess the 5' RACE reads, holding one entry per CDR3 protein. The repertoire holds about half a million distinct CDR3 sequences, with about 20% as singletons.

The sample consisted of PBMCs or a T cell subset sorted from them (not recorded which). The chain combines TRBV20-1 with TRBJ2-1; D perhaps matches TRBD1 (6 bases). The clonotype was recovered from an adult woman who had mild COVID-19 (a few samples of this study predate the infection). Cell type and time point are not known. CDR3 protein: CSAREGPRGPYNEQFF. DNA for the CDR3: TGCAGTGCTAGAGAGGGGCCCAGGGGACCTTACAATGAGCAGTTCTTC.